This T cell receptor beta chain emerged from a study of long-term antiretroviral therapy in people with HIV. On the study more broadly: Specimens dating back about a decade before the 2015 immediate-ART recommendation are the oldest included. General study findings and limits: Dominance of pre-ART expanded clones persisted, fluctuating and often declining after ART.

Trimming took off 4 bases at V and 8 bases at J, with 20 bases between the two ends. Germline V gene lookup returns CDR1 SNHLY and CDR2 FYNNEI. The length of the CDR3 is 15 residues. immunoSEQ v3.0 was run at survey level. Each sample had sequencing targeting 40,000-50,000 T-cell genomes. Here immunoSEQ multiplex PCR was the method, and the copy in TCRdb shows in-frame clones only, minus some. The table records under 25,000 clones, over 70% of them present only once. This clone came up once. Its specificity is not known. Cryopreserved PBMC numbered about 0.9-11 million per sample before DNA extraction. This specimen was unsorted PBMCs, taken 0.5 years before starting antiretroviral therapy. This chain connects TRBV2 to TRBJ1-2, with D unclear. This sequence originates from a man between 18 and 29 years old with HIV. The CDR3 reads CASSVSPQKARGYTF. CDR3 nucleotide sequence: TGTGCCAGCAGTGTATCTCCTCAGAAAGCCCGGGGCTACACCTTC.